Following are 20 T cell receptor beta chains from one sample sequenced in a study of blood T cells in healthy people across ages. Next came a second PCR, run for roughly 7 to 12 cycles, which used a sample-barcoded 5' primer along with a J-beta primer mix. TCRdb redid the calling of the 5' RACE reads with MiXCR, one entry per CDR3 protein. The table records roughly 1.5 million distinct CDR3 sequences, less than 45% of them present only once. The sequenced sample consisted of blood. These TCRs come from a woman under 30 in good health.

The CDR3: CASSLGPGVDTEAFF. In DNA, the CDR3 is TGTGCCAGCAGCTTAGGCCCTGGGGTGGACACTGAAGCTTTCTTT. The genes are TRBV7-2 and TRBJ1-1, with no clear D. The germline CDR1 and CDR2 sequences are SGHTA and FQGNSA. The CDR3 runs to 15 residues. The V end lost 1 base, the J end lost 3 bases, and 12 bases lay between the germline ends.

The chain recombines TRBV7-2 with TRBJ1-1, with D unresolved. The CDR3 consists of 13 residues. V was pared by 10 bases and J by 1 base, with 13 bases between. The germline V gene has CDR1 SGHTA and CDR2 FQGNSA. The CDR3 sequence: CATAGRRNTEAFF. The CDR3 DNA reads TGTGCCACCGCAGGACGGCGGAACACTGAAGCTTTCTTT.

The rearrangement uses TRBV6-5 and TRBJ2-5; TRBD2 matches 7 bases. J was trimmed by 1 base and V by 2 bases; bases with no gene match: 10. The CDR3 loop spans 17 amino acids. Germline V gene lookup returns CDR1 MNHEY and CDR2 SVGAGI. CDR3 sequence reads: CASSYAQPGGGQETQYF. The CDR3 DNA reads as TGTGCCAGCAGTTACGCCCAACCAGGCGGGGGCCAAGAGACCCAGTACTTC.

The V call is TRBV6-6, the J call TRBJ1-2; D unclear. V lost 0 bases and J 6 bases, leaving 11 bases between the germline ends. In germline, CDR1 is MNHNY, CDR2 SVGAGI (reference sequence). This CDR3 spans 14 amino acids. Here the CDR3 reads CASSYSTSADGYTF. The CDR3 DNA follows: TGTGCCAGCAGTTACTCGACATCGGCGGATGGCTACACCTTC.

This clonotype was detected only a few times. The chain recombines TRBV5-1 with TRBJ2-2; possibly TRBD2 for D (6 bases). Germline lookup yields CDR1 SGHRS and CDR2 YFSETQ. The V end lost 5 bases, the J end lost 5 bases, and 22 bases lay between the germline ends. This CDR3 has 17 residues. The CDR3 sequence: CASRMVVIAVHTGELFF. The CDR3 coding sequence is TGCGCCAGCAGAATGGTTGTGATAGCGGTCCATACCGGGGAGCTGTTTTTT.

The chain uses TRBV4-2 and TRBJ2-3; TRBD2 matches 13 bases. Germline CDR1 is LGHNA and CDR2 is YNFKEQ. J gave up 6 bases and V 1 base, and 10 bases lay outside the gene matches. The CDR3 spans 18 residues. Written as DNA, the CDR3 is TGTGCCAGCAGCCAAGGTTATTGGACTAGCGGGAGTTCCGATACGCAGTATTTT. The encoded protein is CASSQGYWTSGSSDTQYF.

This clonotype turned up a few times. The gene calls are TRBV10-3 and TRBJ2-3; 13 bases align to TRBD2. Trimming took 4 bases from V and 6 from J; bases not matched to a gene: 10. There are 17 residues in the CDR3. From germline, CDR1 is ENHRY and CDR2 SYGVKD. CDR3 DNA: TGTGCCATCAGTGGGACCCGACTAGCGGGAGGATGGGATACGCAGTATTTT. Protein product: CAISGTRLAGGWDTQYF.

The gene calls are TRBV20-1 and TRBJ2-7; 7 nucleotides align to TRBD1. Germline lookup yields CDR1 DFQATT and CDR2 SNEGSKA (reference sequence). The CDR3 sequence is 13 residues long. The V segment lost 3 bases and the J segment 1 base; nucleotides outside the gene matches: 3. The CDR3 protein is CSASDRESYEQYF. In DNA form, the CDR3 reads TGCAGTGCTAGTGACAGGGAGTCCTACGAGCAGTACTTC.

The chain has TRBV9 and TRBJ2-3; perhaps TRBD1 as D (5 bases). Germline CDR1 and CDR2: SGDLS and YYNGEE. The ends were cut back, 3 bases at V and 3 bases at J, with 17 bases in the middle. This CDR3 has 16 residues. CDR3 sequence reads: CASSERTPSATDTQYF. The CDR3 DNA reads TGTGCCAGCAGCGAGAGGACACCCTCCGCAACAGATACGCAGTATTTT.

This clonotype was detected only once. CDR3 nucleotide sequence: TGTGCTAGTGGTTTGGTACAGGGGTCCGCTGCGAACACCGGGGAGCTGTTTTTT. This encodes CASGLVQGSAANTGELFF. This chain joins TRBV12-5 and TRBJ2-2; 7 nucleotides align to TRBD1. V was pared by 0 bases and J by 0 bases, with 7 bases of the junction left unmatched. The germline V gene encodes CDR1 LGHNT and CDR2 FRNRAP. This CDR3 spans 18 amino acids.

This clonotype appeared a few times. The chain carries TRBV3-1 and TRBJ2-1; 7 bases agree with TRBD2. The CDR3 covers 21 residues. Per germline, CDR1 LGHDT and CDR2 YNNKEL (reference sequence). V gave up 1 base and J gave up 2 bases; unmatched junction bases: 20. CDR3 nucleotides: TGTGCCAGCAGCCAAGTGGTCTGGGGGGGGGGTCCACGTCTTGCCTACAATGAGCAGTTCTTC. Its translation is CASSQVVWGGGPRLAYNEQFF.

The V and J genes are TRBV29-1 and TRBJ1-2; D not certain. V lost 4 bases and J 8 bases, leaving 8 bases between the germline ends. The CDR3 runs 10 residues. Per germline, CDR1 SQVTM and CDR2 ANQGSEA. In DNA form, the CDR3 reads TGCAGCGTTGGGGAGGGAGGCTACACCTTC. Encoded protein: CSVGEGGYTF.

This clonotype was seen a few times. The junction departs from the called germline gene at one end, perhaps through a read error. The J gene is TRBJ2-5, the V gene TRBV9; tentative D call: TRBD2 (6 bases). CDR1 and CDR2 (germline): SGDLS, YYNGEE. The CDR3 has 15 amino acids. The CDR3 region is CASSGSAGTQETQYF. The CDR3 nucleotides are TGTGCCAGCAGCGGGAGTGCGGGGACGCAAGAGACTCAGTACTTC. Variable domain in full (rest from reference TRBV9 and TRBJ2-5): DSGVTQTPKHLITATGQRVTLRCSPRSGDLSVYWYQQSLDQGLQFLIQYYNGEERAKGNILERFSAQQFPDLHSELNLSSLELGDSALYFCASSGSAGTQETQYFGPGTRLLVL.

V gene TRBV6-2 or TRBV6-3 combines with J gene TRBJ2-1; the match to TRBD2 covers 14 bases. Trimming removed 2 bases from V and 5 bases from J; junction bases left unmatched: 8. This CDR3 is built from 18 residues. The germline CDR1 and CDR2 sequences are MNHEY and SVGEGT. As DNA, the CDR3 is TGTGCCAGCAGTTACACATTCGGACTAGCGGGAGGAGACAATGAGCAGTTCTTC. It specifies CASSYTFGLAGGDNEQFF.

The chain joins TRBV10-3 to TRBJ2-7; D unclear. Germline values: CDR1 ENHRY, CDR2 SYGVKD. The CDR3 runs to 14 residues. Deletions cut 5 bases from V and 1 base from J, with 12 bases between. The CDR3 nucleotides read TGTGCCATCAGTTTGGCAGGAGATTCCTACGAGCAGTACTTC. Protein: CAISLAGDSYEQYF.

In this sample, this clonotype turned up a few times. The chain carries TRBV10-3 and TRBJ2-5; TRBD1 might be the D (6 bases). V was pared by 3 bases and J by 2 bases, with 13 bases between. CDR3 length: 15 amino acids. In germline, CDR1 is ENHRY, CDR2 SYGVKD. The CDR3 spells CAISDQGLGQETQYF. In DNA form, the CDR3 reads TGTGCCATCAGTGACCAGGGGTTGGGACAAGAGACCCAGTACTTC.

V usage is TRBV27 and J usage is TRBJ1-1; possible D gene TRBD1, 5 bases. This CDR3 is 16 amino acids long. V was clipped by 2 bases and J by 0 bases, with 13 bases between them. Germline CDR1 is MNHEY and CDR2 is SMNVEV (reference sequence). The CDR3 reads CASSLLGGGLNTEAFF. The CDR3 DNA reads TGTGCCAGCAGTTTACTCGGCGGGGGGTTGAACACTGAAGCTTTCTTT.

The table lists this clonotype with a few counts. The gene calls are TRBV7-9 and TRBJ2-7, with 10 bases fitting TRBD2. CDR1 and CDR2 from the germline V gene are SEHNR and FQNEAQ (reference sequence). J was trimmed by 3 bases and V by 8 bases; bases with no gene match: 1. This CDR3 comprises 12 residues. CDR3 in DNA: TGTGCCAGCGGGACTAGCGACTACGAGCAGTACTTC. It encodes CASGTSDYEQYF.

Comment on this clonotype: Mismatch with germline at one junction end may stem from a read error. The V gene is TRBV6-2 or TRBV6-3, the J gene TRBJ2-3; D is possibly TRBD1 (5 bases). The CDR3 sequence is 14 residues long. Germline CDR1 is MNHEY and CDR2 is SVGEGT. The CDR3 DNA is TGTGCCAGCAGTTACATCAGGGTAACAGATACGCGGTATTTT. Translating it yields CASSYIRVTDTRYF.

Regarding this clonotype: A junction boundary mismatches the germline segment, possibly from a read error. V usage is TRBV13 and J usage is TRBJ2-3; 8 positions agree with TRBD2. Germline V gene sequence: CDR1 PRHDT, CDR2 FYEKMQ (reference sequence). This CDR3 spans 17 amino acids. The DNA for the CDR3 is TGTACCAGCAGCAATCGAAAACTAGCGGCCGGAGGGGATACGCAGTATTTT. Amino acids: CTSSNRKLAAGGDTQYF.